This TCR beta chain stems from a study of identical twins' blood T cells. Overall study findings and caveats: Shared CDR3 clonotype counts tracked mainly the product of cloneset sizes.

The CDR3 runs to 14 residues. V was pared by 0 bases and J by 3 bases, with 7 bases between. The germline V gene has CDR1 SGHTS and CDR2 YDEGEE. In the case of this clonotype: Its antigen is not identified.

MiXCR, run by TCRdb on the 5' RACE reads, gives a single entry per CDR3 protein. The sample holds a few hundred thousand distinct CDR3 sequences, 28% seen once. The rearrangement links TRBV5-8 to TRBJ1-5; D remains ambiguous. The receptor was isolated from a woman between 18 and 50 years old in good health. Sequencing was carried out using PBMCs. The CDR3, as DNA: TGTGCCAGCAGCTTGGTACCTTTCAATCAGCCCCAGCATTTT. It is translated as CASSLVPFNQPQHF.